This T cell receptor beta chain was documented in a study of tumor-infiltrating lymphocytes in oesophageal squamous cell carcinoma. The CDR3 consists of 16 residues. Germline lookup yields CDR1 SGHVS and CDR2 FNYEAQ. Losses at the gene ends were 2 bases for V and 3 bases for J; bases not matched to a gene: 3. MiXCR, applied by TCRdb to the PCR reads, yields one record per CDR3 protein. There are over 11,000 distinct CDR3 sequences in the sample; 45% to 55% occur only once, and about half lies in the top ten. What was sequenced was blood. This clonotype was obtained from a male donor with esophageal squamous cell carcinoma. The chain couples TRBV7-6 to TRBJ2-5, with TRBD2 matching 13 bases. The CDR3 spells CASSLLGLAGKETQYF. CDR3 bases: TGTGCCAGCAGCTTATTGGGACTAGCGGGGAAAGAGACCCAGTACTTC.